This T cell receptor beta chain stems from a study of blood T cells in healthy people across ages. V lost 0 bases to trimming and J lost 2 bases, with 28 bases between them. From germline, CDR1 is MNHEY and CDR2 SMNVEV (reference sequence). The CDR3 loop spans 22 amino acids. Primed by a sample-barcoded 5' primer and a J-beta primer mix, a second PCR proceeded for about 6 to 12 cycles. A template-switch adaptor that had 12 random nucleotides put a tag on each cDNA molecule. In TCRdb, the 5' RACE reads were re-called with MiXCR into one record per CDR3 protein. The sample holds about 1.8 million distinct CDR3 sequences; 40% to 55% are singletons and the top ten take roughly 2%. This clonotype was seen more than once but under ten times.

The chain employs TRBV27 and TRBJ1-4; no clear D. The sequence was obtained from a woman in her thirties or forties in good health. The sample was blood. The CDR3 sequence is CASSLSIYPGSVAGSTNEKLFF. The DNA of the CDR3 is TGTGCCAGCAGTTTATCGATTTACCCTGGTTCTGTAGCCGGCAGCACTAATGAAAAACTGTTTTTT. The full variable domain, rest sourced from reference TRBV27 and TRBJ1-4, is EAQVTQNPRYLITVTGKKLTVTCSQNMNHEYMSWYRQDPGLGLRQIYYSMNVEVTDKGDVPEGYKVSRKEKRNFPLILESPSPNQTSLYFCASSLSIYPGSVAGSTNEKLFFGSGTQLSVL.